This T cell receptor beta chain was observed in a study of blood T cell repertoires in COVID-19. Study overall: Both acute and convalescent COVID-19 samples were obtained from the United States, Italy and Spain. The analysed material was cDNA or gDNA that came from T cells, B-cell-depleted T cells, or PBMCs.

V dropped 3 bases and J dropped 0 bases, with 12 bases sitting between them. Per germline, CDR1 GTSNPN and CDR2 SVGIG (reference sequence). This CDR3 is built from 16 residues. Original analysis: Reference gene primer amplification gave estimated nucleated cell counts. Sequenced by immunoSEQ multiplex PCR; TCRdb stores in-frame clones only, minus some. The V and J calls and clone size are taken from that table; D and trimming were inferred from the DNA. The data show around 170,000 clones, about 80% seen once. The sequenced material came from peripheral blood. This clonotype was obtained from a man between 65 and 85 years old who had recovered from COVID-19. The rearrangement links TRBV30 to TRBJ2-6; the D gene is possibly TRBD2 (6 bases). The CDR3 bases are TGTGCCTGGAGCGGGGGAAGGGGCTCTGGGGCCAACGTCCTGACTTTC. Its translation: CAWSGGRGSGANVLTF. Drawing the rest from reference TRBV30 and TRBJ2-6, the complete variable domain is SQTIHQWPATLVQPVGSPLSLECTVEGTSNPNLYWYRQAAGRGLQLLFYSVGIGQISSEVPQNLSASRPQDRQFILSSKKLLLSDSGFYLCAWSGGRGSGANVLTFGAGSRLTVL.